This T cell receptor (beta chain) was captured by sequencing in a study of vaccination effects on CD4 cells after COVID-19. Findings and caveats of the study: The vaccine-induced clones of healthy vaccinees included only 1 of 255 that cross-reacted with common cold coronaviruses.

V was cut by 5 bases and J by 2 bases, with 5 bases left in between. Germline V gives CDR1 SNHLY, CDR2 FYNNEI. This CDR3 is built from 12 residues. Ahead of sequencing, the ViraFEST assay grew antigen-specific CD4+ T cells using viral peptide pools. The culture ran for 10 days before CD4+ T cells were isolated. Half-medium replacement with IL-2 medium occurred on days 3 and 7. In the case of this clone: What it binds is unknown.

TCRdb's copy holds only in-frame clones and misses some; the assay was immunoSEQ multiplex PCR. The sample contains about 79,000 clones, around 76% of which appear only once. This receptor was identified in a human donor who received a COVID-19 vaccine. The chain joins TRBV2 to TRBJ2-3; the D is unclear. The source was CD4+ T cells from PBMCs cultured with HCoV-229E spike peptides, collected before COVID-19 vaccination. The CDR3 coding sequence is TGTGCCAGCAGTTACTCCACAGATACGCAGTATTTT. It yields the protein CASSYSTDTQYF.